The 28 T cell receptor beta chains below come from one sample, sequenced in a study of blood T cells in healthy people across ages. PCR was performed a second time for 7 to 11 cycles using a sample-barcoded 5' primer and a J-beta primer mix. From the 5' RACE reads, TCRdb called clonotypes with MiXCR, one entry per CDR3 protein. Altogether 1.8 million or so distinct CDR3 sequences are present, approximately 40% being singletons, with the ten largest covering more than 20%. The sequencing input was blood. The source is a human donor in good health.

The V and J genes are TRBV14 and TRBJ2-4; no firm D call. The CDR3 has 13 amino acids. V lost 3 bases, J lost 8 bases, and 11 bases lay in between. Germline CDR1 reads SGHDN; CDR2 reads FVKESK. This CDR3 reads CASSQGPPHIQYF. The CDR3, as DNA: TGTGCCAGCAGCCAGGGCCCTCCCCACATTCAGTACTTC.

This clonotype was seen a few times. The chain combines TRBV12-3 or TRBV12-4 with TRBJ2-7, with D possibly TRBD1 on 6 matching bases. The V and J ends lost 2 bases and 1 base respectively, with 18 bases between them. The CDR3 runs to 17 residues. CDR3 region: CASSLSGRGTGSYEQYF. The CDR3 DNA is TGTGCCAGCAGTTTAAGTGGAAGGGGGACGGGTTCCTACGAGCAGTACTTC.

This clonotype has only a few counts. The V gene is TRBV6-5, the J gene TRBJ2-3, with a weak D call TRBD1 (5 bases). There are 15 residues in the CDR3. Germline CDR1 and CDR2: MNHEY and SVGAGI. The V and J ends lost 8 bases and 0 bases respectively, with 15 bases between them. This CDR3 is CASRPGAGSTDTQYF. In DNA form, the CDR3 reads TGTGCCAGCCGACCTGGCGCAGGGAGCACAGATACGCAGTATTTT.

J is TRBJ2-4 and V is TRBV12-3 or TRBV12-4; D uncertain. CDR3 length equals 12 residues. V dropped 3 bases and J dropped 13 bases, with 13 bases sitting between them. The CDR3 DNA sequence: TGTGCCAGCAGTTTTTCAGGTCAAGAGCAGTACTTC. Encoded protein: CASSFSGQEQYF.

The chain uses TRBV6-5 and TRBJ2-6; D unclear. Trimming stripped 7 bases from V and 1 base from J, with 11 bases between. Germline CDR1 is MNHEY and CDR2 is SVGAGI. This CDR3 contains 15 residues. This chain's CDR3 is CASKETWSGANVLTF. The CDR3 nucleotides read TGTGCCAGCAAGGAGACCTGGTCTGGGGCCAACGTCCTGACTTTC.

V and J are TRBV5-5 and TRBJ2-3; D is ambiguous. This CDR3 has 14 residues. V was trimmed by 2 bases and J by 0 bases, leaving 7 bases between them. Germline values: CDR1 SGHKS, CDR2 YYEKEE (reference sequence). The CDR3 loop reads CASSFWQSTDTQYF. The CDR3, as DNA: TGTGCCAGCAGCTTTTGGCAAAGCACAGATACGCAGTATTTT.

This clonotype was seen only a few times. The chain links TRBV4-2 to TRBJ2-5, with D possibly TRBD2 on 6 matching bases. From germline, CDR1 is LGHNA and CDR2 YNFKEQ. Trimming stripped 0 bases from V and 1 base from J, with 12 bases between. The CDR3 consists of 16 residues. The CDR3 DNA reads as TGTGCCAGCAGCCAAGAGGGGACTTGGGGCCAAGAGACCCAGTACTTC. This translates into CASSQEGTWGQETQYF.

J is TRBJ1-4 and V is TRBV5-6; D is unresolved. Trimming pared 4 bases from V and 4 bases from J, leaving 17 bases between. From germline, CDR1 is SGHDT and CDR2 YYEEEE. This CDR3 comprises 16 residues. The DNA of the CDR3 is TGTGCCAGCAGCCCAGGATCACAAACCATTAATGAAAAACTGTTTTTT. Its protein product is CASSPGSQTINEKLFF.

This clonotype was seen just once. The chain has TRBV14 and TRBJ1-5; 7 nucleotides agree with TRBD1. This CDR3 contains 16 residues. V trimming: 6 bases; J trimming: 1 base; junction bases outside the gene matches: 9. From germline, CDR1 is SGHDN and CDR2 FVKESK. CDR3 bases: TGTGCCAGCAGGCGATACAGGGGTCTCAGCAATCAGCCCCAGCATTTT. Amino acids: CASRRYRGLSNQPQHF. Using reference TRBV14 and TRBJ1-5 for the parts outside the CDR3, the full variable domain is EAGVTQFPSHSVIEKGQTVTLRCDPISGHDNLYWYRRVMGKEIKFLLHFVKESKQDESGMPNNRFLAERTGGTYSTLKVQPAELEDSGVYFCASRRYRGLSNQPQHFGDGTRLSIL.

The CDR3 coding sequence is TGTGCCAGCAGCGTAGGGGGCGGTCTGAACACCGGGGAGCTGTTTTTT. Residues: CASSVGGGLNTGELFF. The chain joins TRBV9 to TRBJ2-2; D may be TRBD1 (5 bases). The CDR3 consists of 16 residues. CDR1 and CDR2 (germline): SGDLS, YYNGEE. V dropped 0 bases and J dropped 1 base, with 10 bases sitting between them.

This clonotype came up a few times. The chain carries TRBV29-1 and TRBJ2-3, with 7 bases lining up with TRBD1. This CDR3 is built from 14 residues. Germline CDR1 and CDR2: SQVTM and ANQGSEA. The V segment lost 5 bases and the J segment 1 base; nucleotides outside the gene matches: 6. CDR3 nucleotides: TGCAGCGTTAGTACAGGGGAAGGCACAGATACGCAGTATTTT. Translation: CSVSTGEGTDTQYF.

V gene TRBV20-1 combines with J gene TRBJ2-3; no clear D. Germline V gene data show CDR1 as DFQATT and CDR2 as SNEGSKA (reference sequence). The CDR3 is made up of 14 amino acids. The V gene lost 3 bases and the J gene lost 6 bases, with 16 bases spanning the gap. The CDR3 spells CSASLRGPPDTQYF. CDR3 sequence (DNA): TGCAGTGCTAGCCTGCGAGGACCGCCGGATACGCAGTATTTT.

This clonotype turned up a few times. The chain recombines TRBV6-5 with TRBJ1-1; no definite D call. From germline, CDR1 is MNHEY and CDR2 SVGAGI. This CDR3 is 15 amino acids long. V lost 1 base and J 0 bases, leaving 9 bases between the germline ends. CDR3 bases: TGTGCCAGCAGTTACTTGGAGACCATGAACACTGAAGCTTTCTTT. It codes for CASSYLETMNTEAFF.

V gene TRBV4-2 combines with J gene TRBJ1-5; D is unresolved. Germline V CDR1 and CDR2: LGHNA, YNFKEQ. V shed 0 bases and J shed 6 bases, with 12 bases lying between them. This CDR3 comprises 15 residues. The CDR3 reads CASSQDLGGIQPQHF. CDR3 DNA: TGTGCCAGCAGCCAAGATCTGGGAGGAATTCAGCCCCAGCATTTT.

V and J are TRBV7-2 and TRBJ1-4; no firm D call. Trimming took off 1 base at V and 0 bases at J, with 12 bases between the two ends. Per the germline V gene, CDR1 is SGHTA and CDR2 is FQGNSA. The CDR3 runs to 17 residues. The CDR3 loop is CASSLGGPGSTNEKLFF. The CDR3 DNA sequence: TGTGCCAGCAGCTTAGGTGGGCCAGGCTCAACTAATGAAAAACTGTTTTTT. Together with reference TRBV7-2 and TRBJ1-4, the CDR3 gives the full variable domain: GAGVSQSPSNKVTEKGKDVELRCDPISGHTALYWYRQSLGQGLEFLIYFQGNSAPDKSGLPSDRFSAERTGGSVSTLTIQRTQQEDSAVYLCASSLGGPGSTNEKLFFGSGTQLSVL.

About this clonotype: An end of the junction does not agree with germline; a read error may underlie this. The chain links TRBV6-2 or TRBV6-3 to TRBJ1-5; D call uncertain. The length of the CDR3 is 17 residues. Germline V gene lookup returns CDR1 MNHEY and CDR2 SVGEGT. The CDR3 region is CACSPLQRLQPDWAQHF. Here the CDR3 DNA reads TGTGCCTGCAGTCCGTTACAGAGACTTCAACCTGATTGGGCCCAGCATTTT.

In DNA, the CDR3 is TGCAGTGCTAGAGATTGGGACAGGGGGCAGCGGTGGGGTGAGCAGTTCTTC. This codes for CSARDWDRGQRWGEQFF. The J gene is TRBJ2-1, the V gene TRBV20-1; 12 bases match TRBD1. CDR1 and CDR2 from the germline V gene are DFQATT and SNEGSKA (reference sequence). This CDR3 is built from 17 residues. V dropped 0 bases and J dropped 9; count of bases not matched to a gene: 12.

The chain combines TRBV12-3 or TRBV12-4 with TRBJ1-1; D remains unclear. The ends were cut back, 3 bases at V and 4 bases at J, with 15 bases in the middle. The CDR3 runs to 15 residues. The CDR3 DNA reads TGTGCCAGCAGTTTGAATCTTGGTCCGCGCACTGAAGCTTTCTTT. Its protein product is CASSLNLGPRTEAFF.

This sequence joins TRBV7-9 and TRBJ2-2; perhaps TRBD2 as D (6 bases). There are 14 residues in the CDR3. CDR1 SEHNR and CDR2 FQNEAQ come from the germline V gene (reference sequence). Trimming pared 6 bases from V and 5 bases from J, leaving 13 bases between. The CDR3 DNA follows: TGTGCCAGCAGTACGACTAGTCTGACCGGGGAGCTGTTTTTT. Its protein product is CASSTTSLTGELFF.

As regards this clonotype: One end of the junction fails to match germline, which may point to a read error. The chain joins TRBV6-5 to TRBJ1-1; D is unresolved. The length of the CDR3 is 15 residues. Per germline, CDR1 MNHEY and CDR2 SVGAGI. The CDR3 region has the DNA TGTGCCAGCAATTACTCTCACGACGGAAACACTGAAGCTTTCTTT. Its protein product is CASNYSHDGNTEAFF.

This clonotype was counted a few times. The V gene is TRBV7-2, the J gene TRBJ2-1, with a possible D match to TRBD2 (5 bases). Germline V gene data show CDR1 as SGHTA and CDR2 as FQGNSA. Trimming cost V 4 bases and J 0 bases, with 10 bases left between them. The CDR3 length is 15 residues. The CDR3 DNA reads as TGTGCCAGCAGCTGGACTCCTAGCTCCTACAATGAGCAGTTCTTC. Amino acids: CASSWTPSSYNEQFF.

This clonotype appeared a few times. Relative to the germline gene, one junction end is altered; a read error may explain this. V is TRBV5-1 and J is TRBJ2-1; TRBD2 agrees at 11 bases. Germline CDR1 and CDR2: SGHRS and YFSETQ. The CDR3 totals 19 residues. The CDR3, as DNA: TGCGCCTGCAGCTTCGTTCCCTCCCTAGCGGGGGGATCCTACAATGAGCAGTTCTTC. Translated: CACSFVPSLAGGSYNEQFF.

This chain uses TRBV5-1 with TRBJ2-6, with TRBD1 matching 7 bases. This CDR3 contains 17 residues. With V trimmed by 4 bases and J by 0 bases, 7 bases remained unmatched. Germline CDR1 and CDR2: SGHRS and YFSETQ. CDR3 DNA: TGCGCCAGCAGCCCCGGACAGGACAACTCTGGGGCCAACGTCCTGACTTTC. This gives the protein CASSPGQDNSGANVLTF.

In DNA, the CDR3 is TGTGCCAGCAGCTTGCAGGACGAACTTGGGGAGCAGTACTTC. As protein: CASSLQDELGEQYF. The gene calls are TRBV5-6 and TRBJ2-7; D call uncertain. Germline-derived CDR1 and CDR2 are SGHDT and YYEEEE. The germline V and J ends were trimmed by 1 base and 7 bases, with 15 bases remaining between them. The CDR3 sequence is 14 residues long. Full variable domain (remainder filled in from reference TRBV5-6 and TRBJ2-7): DAGVTQSPTHLIKTRGQQVTLRCSPKSGHDTVSWYQQALGQGPQFIFQYYEEEERQRGNFPDRFSGHQFPNYSSELNVNALLLGDSALYLCASSLQDELGEQYFGPGTRLTVT.

CDR3 in amino acids: CASRRRTGANVLTF. Written as DNA, the CDR3 is TGTGCCAGCAGAAGGAGGACTGGGGCCAACGTCCTGACTTTC. The chain combines TRBV6-2 or TRBV6-3 with TRBJ2-6; D is perhaps TRBD2 (5 bases). With 6 bases removed from V and 2 bases from J, the gap between germline ends came to 8 bases. Germline V gene lookup returns CDR1 MNHEY and CDR2 SVGEGT. The CDR3 loop spans 14 amino acids.

This clonotype was observed once. The chain links TRBV28 to TRBJ2-4; either TRBD1 or TRBD2 may fit D (5 bases each). V was clipped by 1 base and J by 13 bases, with 20 bases between them. Germline loops: CDR1 MDHEN, CDR2 SYDVKM. The CDR3 is made up of 15 amino acids. CDR3 sequence: CASSLFGGVHNEQYF. CDR3 nucleotides: TGTGCCAGCAGTTTATTTGGGGGTGTACACAATGAGCAGTACTTC.

V and J are TRBV12-3 or TRBV12-4 and TRBJ1-2, with 7 nucleotides matching TRBD1. CDR3 size: 14 residues. Trimming cost V 6 bases and J 1 base; bases outside gene matches: 5. DNA of the CDR3: TGTGCCAGCAGAGGGGACAGTTATAACTATGGCTACACCTTC. Its translation is CASRGDSYNYGYTF.

The rearrangement uses TRBV29-1 and TRBJ2-3; D is uncertain. The CDR3 length is 10 residues. V dropped 5 bases and J dropped 5 bases, with 5 bases sitting between them. CDR1 SQVTM and CDR2 ANQGSEA come from the germline V gene. CDR3 loop: CSVYEDTQYF. The CDR3 coding sequence is TGCAGCGTTTATGAAGATACGCAGTATTTT.